These 13 T cell receptor beta chains share one sample of origin, sequenced in a study of cytomegalovirus exposure and HLA in healthy donors. Primers for the PCR totalled 60 Vbeta and 13 Jbeta. The repertoire was sequenced with immunoSEQ multiplex PCR; TCRdb's copy has only in-frame clones and lacks some. This sample has around 130,000 clones, with 65% to 90% found just once. The sample taken for sequencing was PBMCs. The receptors come from a male donor in good health and CMV-seropositive.

This sequence joins TRBV19 and TRBJ2-7; 10 bases match TRBD2. Trimming took 7 bases from V and 5 from J; bases not matched to a gene: 11. The CDR3 runs to 15 residues. CDR1 is LNHDA, CDR2 SQIVND, per germline (reference sequence). Here the CDR3 DNA reads TGTGCCAGTAAGGTCGCCCTAGCGGGAGTCCACGAGCAGTACTTC. Translated, it gives CASKVALAGVHEQYF.

This chain joins TRBV14 and TRBJ2-5; no clear D gene. V was cut by 4 bases and J by 1 base, with 10 bases left in between. The CDR3 is made up of 14 amino acids. Germline assignment: CDR1 SGHDN and CDR2 FVKESK. The CDR3: CASSPFAGQETQYF. Here the CDR3 DNA reads TGTGCCAGCAGCCCCTTTGCCGGCCAAGAGACCCAGTACTTC.

The chain uses TRBV5-4 and TRBJ2-5; D is perhaps TRBD2 (6 bases). The last part of the DNA fits TRBJ2-7 better; the J call may be wrong. CDR3 length: 13 amino acids. CDR1 SGHNT and CDR2 YYREEE come from the germline V gene (reference sequence). This CDR3 is CASSLVADYEQYF. The CDR3 DNA sequence: TGTGCCAGCAGCTTGGTAGCGGACTACGAGCAGTACTTC.

The chain joins TRBV28 to TRBJ2-7, with 9 nucleotides matching TRBD1. V was clipped by 5 bases and J by 5 bases; unmatched bases: 10. The CDR3 totals 15 residues. Germline V gene data show CDR1 as MDHEN and CDR2 as SYDVKM. The DNA for the CDR3 is TGTGCCAGCAGTCCCGCCGGGACAGGGTCTGACGAGCAGTACTTC. Residues: CASSPAGTGSDEQYF.

The chain employs TRBV10-3 and TRBJ2-2; weak D call: TRBD1 (6 bases). The V gene's germline CDR1 is ENHRY and CDR2 SYGVKD. This CDR3 has 23 amino acids. Deletions cut 4 bases from V and 0 bases from J, with 33 bases between. CDR3: CAISVIWWYRTDTPEPNTGELFF. The CDR3, as DNA: TGTGCCATCAGTGTAATTTGGTGGTACCGGACAGACACACCCGAACCGAACACCGGGGAGCTGTTTTTT.

The V call is TRBV13, the J call TRBJ2-1; D gene uncertain. The CDR3 contains 12 residues. V was pared by 5 bases and J by 10 bases, with 12 bases between. CDR1 is PRHDT, CDR2 FYEKMQ, per germline (reference sequence). CDR3 in DNA: TGTGCCAGCAGCCGCCCAGAGGTGGAGCAGTTCTTC. Its translation is CASSRPEVEQFF.

The chain uses TRBV29-1 and TRBJ1-3; possibly TRBD1 for D (5 bases). Germline CDR1 reads SQVTM; CDR2 reads ANQGSEA. The length of the CDR3 is 14 residues. V was clipped by 7 bases and J by 1 base, with 14 bases between them. CDR3 in amino acids: CSAQAVVSGNTIYF. The CDR3 DNA reads as TGCAGCGCACAGGCGGTGGTTTCTGGAAACACCATATATTTT.

The V call is TRBV7-2, the J call TRBJ2-2; 8 bases align to TRBD2. The germline V gene encodes CDR1 SGHTA and CDR2 FQGNSA. The ends lost 5 bases at V and 1 base at J; junction bases unmatched: 6. This CDR3 comprises 16 residues. The CDR3 sequence is CASSPREGRNTGELFF. The CDR3 bases are TGTGCCAGCAGCCCCCGGGAGGGGAGGAACACCGGGGAGCTGTTTTTT.

In this sample, this clone turned up once. This rearrangement joins TRBV10-1 to TRBJ2-1; D not certain. Germline V gives CDR1 WNHNN, CDR2 SYGVQD (reference sequence). The CDR3 has 12 amino acids. Trimming shortened V by 6 bases and J by 8 bases, and 11 bases separated the two germline ends. The DNA of the CDR3 is TGCGCCAGCAGCCCCGCAGTCGATGAGCAGTTCTTC. Translation gives CASSPAVDEQFF.

The rearrangement joins TRBV6-5 to TRBJ1-2; D uncertain. The CDR3 sequence is 13 residues long. With 6 bases removed from V and 6 bases from J, the gap between germline ends came to 14 bases. The V gene's germline CDR1 is MNHEY and CDR2 SVGAGI. The CDR3 sequence: CASSPRGKNGYTF. In nucleotides, the CDR3 is TGTGCCAGCAGCCCCCGGGGTAAAAATGGCTACACCTTC.

J is TRBJ2-2 and V is TRBV29-1; TRBD2 matches at 7 bases. V lost 5 bases to trimming and J lost 1 base; unmatched junction nucleotides: 4. The CDR3 sequence is 14 residues long. The germline V gene has CDR1 SQVTM and CDR2 ANQGSEA. Here the CDR3 reads CSVLASGNTGELFF. The DNA for the CDR3 is TGCAGCGTTCTAGCTAGCGGGAACACCGGGGAGCTGTTTTTT.

For this clone: The sample has other DNA sequences that encode this CDR3 too. The chain joins TRBV7-8 to TRBJ2-5; D may be TRBD2 (6 bases). The germline V gene has CDR1 SGHVS and CDR2 FQNEAQ. This CDR3 region has 15 residues. V shed 4 bases and J shed 5 bases, with 17 bases lying between them. The CDR3 bases are TGTGCCAGCAGCTCGTCCGGGACTTGGGGGGAGACCCAGTACTTC. Translating gives CASSSSGTWGETQYF.

The chain employs TRBV27 and TRBJ2-5; D might be TRBD2 (5 bases). Trimming shortened V by 4 bases and J by 4 bases, and 10 bases separated the two germline ends. Germline CDR1 reads MNHEY; CDR2 reads SMNVEV (reference sequence). CDR3 length: 13 amino acids. CDR3 coding DNA: TGTGCCAGCAGTTCCGGCCGGGGAGAGACCCAGTACTTC. As protein: CASSSGRGETQYF.